Shown below are 20 T cell receptor beta chains from a single sample sequenced in a study of blood T cell repertoires in COVID-19. Profiled with immunoSEQ multiplex PCR; TCRdb holds only in-frame clones, not every one. The data hold around 86,000 clones, with roughly 80% observed a single time. The material sequenced was peripheral blood. Every receptor here comes from a human donor in a cohort sampled during active COVID-19.

This chain joins TRBV6-5 and TRBJ2-7; 10 nucleotides line up with TRBD1. Germline V gene lookup returns CDR1 MNHEY and CDR2 SVGAGI. The V and J ends lost 6 bases and 3 bases, in that order; junction bases with no gene match: 8. The CDR3 spans 15 residues. The CDR3 DNA is TGTGCCAGCAGCCCGACCGGGACAGGGGTCTACGAGCAGTACTTC. This translates into CASSPTGTGVYEQYF.

This chain links TRBV7-7 with TRBJ2-5, with TRBD1 identical over 7 bases. V lost 4 bases, J lost 5 bases, and 4 bases stayed unmatched. Germline CDR1 SSHAT, CDR2 FNYEAQ (reference sequence). The length of the CDR3 is 13 residues. The CDR3: CASSSTGQETQYF. The CDR3 coding sequence is TGTGCCAGCAGCTCGACAGGGCAGGAGACCCAGTACTTC.

The CDR3 sequence: CASSLDRDRVAAGTEAFF. The CDR3 region has the DNA TGTGCCAGCAGCTTAGACCGGGACAGGGTAGCGGCGGGCACTGAAGCTTTCTTT. This sequence joins TRBV11-2 and TRBJ1-1, with TRBD1 identical over 9 bases. The junction had 12 bases not matched to a gene; V was cut back by 0 bases and J by 4 bases. Germline values: CDR1 SGHAT, CDR2 FQNNGV. The CDR3 runs 18 residues.

The rearrangement links TRBV28 to TRBJ2-2; TRBD2 agrees at 9 bases. Germline CDR1 reads MDHEN; CDR2 reads SYDVKM. The CDR3 spans 18 residues. V was clipped by 4 bases and J by 4 bases; unmatched bases: 13. The CDR3 bases are TGTGCCAGCAGTTCCACGACTAGCGGCACAGGGCCCACCGGGGAGCTGTTTTTT. This gives the protein CASSSTTSGTGPTGELFF. Full variable domain (remainder filled in from reference TRBV28 and TRBJ2-2): DVKVTQSSRYLVKRTGEKVFLECVQDMDHENMFWYRQDPGLGLRLIYFSYDVKMKEKGDIPEGYSVSREKKERFSLILESASTNQTSMYLCASSSTTSGTGPTGELFFGEGSRLTVL.

This clone showed up just once. The chain combines TRBV10-3 with TRBJ1-5, with 8 bases identical to TRBD1. CDR1 is ENHRY and CDR2 is SYGVKD in the germline V gene. This CDR3 comprises 13 residues. J lost 7 bases, V lost 9 bases, and 8 bases had no gene match. This CDR3 reads CAIGQGLGQPQHF. In DNA, the CDR3 is TGTGCCATAGGACAGGGCCTGGGGCAGCCCCAGCATTTT.

The chain employs TRBV7-2 and TRBJ1-6; D perhaps matches TRBD1 (6 bases). V was cut by 5 bases and J by 4 bases, with 15 bases left in between. CDR3 length: 16 residues. CDR1 SGHTA and CDR2 FQGNSA come from the germline V gene. The CDR3: CASSTRDTRYNSPLHF. In DNA, the CDR3 is TGTGCCAGCAGCACCCGGGACACAAGATATAATTCACCCCTCCACTTT.

J is TRBJ2-5 and V is TRBV28; TRBD1 agrees at 8 bases. V gave up 1 base and J gave up 5 bases; unmatched junction bases: 9. This CDR3 has 16 amino acids. In germline, CDR1 is MDHEN, CDR2 SYDVKM. The CDR3 sequence is CASSLSPRGRPETQYF. CDR3 DNA sequence: TGTGCCAGCAGTTTATCCCCCAGGGGGCGCCCGGAGACCCAGTACTTC.

The J gene is TRBJ1-5, the V gene TRBV3-1 (or the pseudogene TRBV3-2); D uncertain. There are 13 residues in the CDR3. The V and J ends lost 5 bases and 5 bases respectively, with 10 bases between them. Germline CDR1 reads LGHDT; CDR2 reads YNNKEL (reference sequence). The CDR3 here is CASSFYRDQPQHF. In DNA form, the CDR3 reads TGTGCCAGCAGCTTTTATCGCGATCAGCCCCAGCATTTT.

The rearrangement uses TRBV5-6 and TRBJ2-7, with TRBD2 matching over 15 bases. V lost 5 bases and J lost 4; bases outside the gene matches: 4. Germline V gene sequence: CDR1 SGHDT, CDR2 YYEEEE. The CDR3 is 15 residues long. In nucleotides, the CDR3 is TGTGCCAGCAGTTCCGGGACTAGCGGGGGGTACGAGCAGTACTTC. This encodes CASSSGTSGGYEQYF.

The chain has TRBV21-1 and TRBJ2-2; the table gives TRBD2 as D, unverified against the DNA. TRBV21-1 is a pseudogene locus. CDR3 length: 15 amino acids. The CDR3 reads CASGRLAEPTGELFF. CDR3 nucleotide sequence: TGTGCCAGTGGGAGGCTAGCGGAGCCTACCGGGGAGCTGTTTTTT.

This chain links TRBV6-1 with TRBJ2-1, with D tentatively TRBD1 (5 bases). This CDR3 is 14 amino acids long. Deletions cut 1 base from V and 2 bases from J, with 6 bases between. CDR1 and CDR2 (germline): MNHNS, SASEGT. CDR3 DNA sequence: TGTGCCAGCAGTGAAGGGGGCCCCTACAATGAGCAGTTCTTC. Its protein is CASSEGGPYNEQFF.

This clone turned up a few times. The chain couples TRBV6-5 to TRBJ2-7, with 10 bases lining up with TRBD1. Germline values: CDR1 MNHEY, CDR2 SVGAGI. This CDR3 spans 14 amino acids. J gave up 6 bases and V 6 bases, and 8 bases lay outside the gene matches. The CDR3 reads CASSPGQGWGEQYF. DNA of the CDR3: TGTGCCAGCAGCCCGGGACAGGGGTGGGGCGAGCAGTACTTC.

J is TRBJ2-3 and V is TRBV19; 10 positions match TRBD1. With V trimmed by 9 bases and J by 6 bases, 6 bases remained unmatched. This CDR3 has 13 amino acids. Per germline, CDR1 LNHDA and CDR2 SQIVND (reference sequence). CDR3 nucleotide sequence: TGTGCCAGCCTGGACAGGGGGGTGGATACGCAGTATTTT. Translated: CASLDRGVDTQYF. The full variable domain, rest sourced from reference TRBV19 and TRBJ2-3, is DGGITQSPKYLFRKEGQNVTLSCEQNLNHDAMYWYRQDPGQGLRLIYYSQIVNDFQKGDIAEGYSVSREKKESFPLTVTSAQKNPTAFYLCASLDRGVDTQYFGPGTRLTVL.

V and J are TRBV3-1 (or the pseudogene TRBV3-2) and TRBJ2-5; 8 bases are shared with TRBD2. The CDR3 covers 16 residues. V shed 0 bases and J 5 bases; nucleotides not matched to a gene: 8. From germline, CDR1 is LGHDT and CDR2 YNNKEL (reference sequence). Here the CDR3 DNA reads TGTGCCAGCAGCCAAGAACGGGCGGGGGGCCTGGAGACCCAGTACTTC. Translated: CASSQERAGGLETQYF.

This clone was observed a handful of times. The chain has TRBV27 and TRBJ1-6; perhaps TRBD1 as D (6 bases). CDR1 is MNHEY and CDR2 is SMNVEV in the germline V gene (reference sequence). V lost 5 bases, J lost 2 bases, and 10 bases lay in between. The CDR3 is made up of 15 amino acids. The CDR3: CASSTDRAYNSPLHF. CDR3 DNA sequence: TGTGCCAGCAGTACGGACAGAGCCTATAATTCACCCCTCCACTTT.

This chain uses TRBV7-2 with TRBJ2-7; TRBD2 might be the D (5 bases). Germline loops: CDR1 SGHTA, CDR2 FQGNSA. Deletions cut 6 bases from V and 2 bases from J, with 14 bases between. The CDR3 runs 14 residues. The CDR3 here is CASSRNRGAYEQYF. CDR3 DNA sequence: TGTGCCAGCAGTCGTAATCGGGGAGCCTACGAGCAGTACTTC.

The chain is built from TRBV30 and TRBJ1-1; the D is unclear. Germline CDR1 reads GTSNPN; CDR2 reads SVGIG (reference sequence). The CDR3 sequence is 12 residues long. Trimming took off 2 bases at V and 5 bases at J, with 9 bases between the two ends. The CDR3: CAWSLWQTEAFF. In DNA form, the CDR3 reads TGTGCCTGGAGTCTGTGGCAGACTGAAGCTTTCTTT.

For this clone: Other DNA sequences in this sample translate to the same CDR3. The J gene is TRBJ2-3, the V gene TRBV5-1; 12 bases fit TRBD2. Germline V gives CDR1 SGHRS, CDR2 YFSETQ. The CDR3 runs 16 residues. J was trimmed by 1 base and V by 4 bases; bases with no gene match: 4. The CDR3 is CASSLAGGPGTDTQYF. CDR3 coding DNA: TGCGCCAGCAGCCTAGCGGGGGGGCCGGGCACAGATACGCAGTATTTT.

The chain couples TRBV2 to TRBJ2-6, with D tentatively TRBD1 (6 bases). V dropped 8 bases and J dropped 5 bases, with 13 bases sitting between them. CDR1 SNHLY and CDR2 FYNNEI come from the germline V gene. The CDR3 covers 14 residues. Written as DNA, the CDR3 is TGTGCCAGCGCCTACAGGGTAAGGGCCAACGTCCTGACTTTC. Its protein is CASAYRVRANVLTF.

The chain is built from TRBV19 and TRBJ2-5, with D possibly being TRBD2 (5 bases). Germline-derived CDR1 and CDR2 are LNHDA and SQIVND (reference sequence). The CDR3 has 13 residues. Trimming removed 4 bases from V and 5 bases from J, with 11 bases in between. In DNA, the CDR3 is TGTGCCAGTAGTAGAACTAGTTTGGAGACCCAGTACTTC. It encodes CASSRTSLETQYF.